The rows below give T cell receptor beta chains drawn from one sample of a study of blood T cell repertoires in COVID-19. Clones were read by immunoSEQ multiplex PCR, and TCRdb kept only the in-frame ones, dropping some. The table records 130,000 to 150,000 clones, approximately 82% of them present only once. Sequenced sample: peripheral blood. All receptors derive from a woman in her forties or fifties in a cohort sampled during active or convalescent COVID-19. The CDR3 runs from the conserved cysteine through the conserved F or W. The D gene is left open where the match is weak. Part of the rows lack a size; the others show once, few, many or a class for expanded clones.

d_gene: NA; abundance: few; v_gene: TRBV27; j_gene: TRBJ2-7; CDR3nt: TGTGCCATCCGCCGGGACGGAGGGTACGAGCAGTACTTC; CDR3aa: CAIRRDGGYEQYF
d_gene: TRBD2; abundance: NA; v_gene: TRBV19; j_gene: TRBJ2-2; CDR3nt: TGTGCCAGTAGTCGACTAGCGGGGGCGCGAACCGGGGAGCTGTTTTTT; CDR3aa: CASSRLAGARTGELFF
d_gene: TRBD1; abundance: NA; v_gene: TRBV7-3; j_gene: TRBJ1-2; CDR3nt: TGTGCCAGCAGCACAGGACAGGGCTATGGCTACACCTTC; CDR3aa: CASSTGQGYGYTF
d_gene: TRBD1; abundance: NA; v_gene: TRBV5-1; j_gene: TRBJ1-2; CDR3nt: TGCGCCAGCACCCTAGGGACAGGGGTAATTGGCTACACCTTC; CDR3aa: CASTLGTGVIGYTF
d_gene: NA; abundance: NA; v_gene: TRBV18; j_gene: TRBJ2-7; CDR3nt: TGTGCCAGCTCACCACCATCGAACAGGGCTGGCGAGCAGTACTTC; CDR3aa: CASSPPSNRAGEQYF
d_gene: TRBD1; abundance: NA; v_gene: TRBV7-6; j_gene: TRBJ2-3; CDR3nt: TGTGCCAGCAGCTCCCAGGGGGCGCCAGATACGCAGTATTTT; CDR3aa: CASSSQGAPDTQYF
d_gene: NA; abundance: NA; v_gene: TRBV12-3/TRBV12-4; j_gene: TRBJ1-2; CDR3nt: TGTGCCAGCAGTTTGGACACGAACTATGGCTACACCTTC; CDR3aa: CASSLDTNYGYTF
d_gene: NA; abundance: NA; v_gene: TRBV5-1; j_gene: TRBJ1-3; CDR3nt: TGCGCCAGCAGCTTGGAAGCGGGGTCCTCTGGAAACACCATATATTTT; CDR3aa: CASSLEAGSSGNTIYF
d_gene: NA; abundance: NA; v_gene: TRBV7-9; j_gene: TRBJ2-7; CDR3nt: TGTGCCAGCAGCCAAACTACGGGACTCACCCTCCGTTCCTCCTACGAGCAGTACTTC; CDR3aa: CASSQTTGLTLRSSYEQYF
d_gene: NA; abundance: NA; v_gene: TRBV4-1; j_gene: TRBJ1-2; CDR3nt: TGCGCCAGCAGCCAAGAACCAGCTAACTATGGCTACACCTTC; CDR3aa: CASSQEPANYGYTF
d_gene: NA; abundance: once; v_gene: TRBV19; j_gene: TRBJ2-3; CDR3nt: TGTGCCAGTAGTACTGGGCTGGATACGCAGTATTTT; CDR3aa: CASSTGLDTQYF
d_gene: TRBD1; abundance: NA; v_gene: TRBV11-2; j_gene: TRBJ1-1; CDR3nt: TGTGCCAGCACCTTTTTAGGGGGCAGTAAGGCTTTCTTT; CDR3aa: CASTFLGGSKAFF
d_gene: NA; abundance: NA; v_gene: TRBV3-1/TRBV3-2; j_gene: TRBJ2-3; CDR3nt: TGTGCCAGCAGCCCGCGAGGCCGGGGCACAGATACGCAGTATTTT; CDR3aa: CASSPRGRGTDTQYF
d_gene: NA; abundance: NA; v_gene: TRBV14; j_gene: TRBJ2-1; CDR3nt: TGTGCCAGCAGCCTAATGTGGTCCTCAGACTCCTACAATGAGCAGTTCTTC; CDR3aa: CASSLMWSSDSYNEQFF
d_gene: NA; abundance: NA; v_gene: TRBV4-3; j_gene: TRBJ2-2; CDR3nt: TGCGCCAGCAGCCAAGGAGGCGGGGAGCTGTTTTTT; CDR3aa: CASSQGGGELFF
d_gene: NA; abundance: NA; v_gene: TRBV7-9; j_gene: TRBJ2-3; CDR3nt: TGTGCCAGCAGGGCGGGCACAGATACGCAGTATTTT; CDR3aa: CASRAGTDTQYF
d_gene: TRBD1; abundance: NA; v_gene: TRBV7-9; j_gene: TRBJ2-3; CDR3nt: TGTGCCAGCAGCCCAGGGGACAGCTTCACAGATACGCAGTATTTT; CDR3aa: CASSPGDSFTDTQYF
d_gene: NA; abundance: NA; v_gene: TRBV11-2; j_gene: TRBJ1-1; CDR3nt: TGTGCCAGCAGTCCGGTGGGAGCCCTGAACACTGAAGCTTTCTTT; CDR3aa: CASSPVGALNTEAFF
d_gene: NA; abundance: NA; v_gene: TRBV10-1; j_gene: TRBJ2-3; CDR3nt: TGCGCCAGCAGTGGCCCGGGCAGGACAGAGAGCACAGATACGCAGTATTTT; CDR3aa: CASSGPGRTESTDTQYF
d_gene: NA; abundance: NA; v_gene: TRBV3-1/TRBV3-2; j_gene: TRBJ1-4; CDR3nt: TGTGCCAGCAGCCTAAGGACGGGGACTAATGAAAAACTGTTTTTT; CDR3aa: CASSLRTGTNEKLFF
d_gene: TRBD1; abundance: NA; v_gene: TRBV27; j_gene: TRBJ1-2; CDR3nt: TGTGCCAGCAGTTACCTGCCAGGGGGCGGTATTGGCTACACCTTC; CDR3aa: CASSYLPGGGIGYTF
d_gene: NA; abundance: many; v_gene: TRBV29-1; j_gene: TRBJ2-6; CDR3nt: TGCAGCGTTGTCTGGGCCTCTGGGGCCAACGTCCTGACTTTC; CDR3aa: CSVVWASGANVLTF
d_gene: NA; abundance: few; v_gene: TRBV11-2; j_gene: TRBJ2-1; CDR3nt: TGTGCCAGCACCCAAATCTTGACAGTCCGTAATGAGCAGTTCTTC; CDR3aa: CASTQILTVRNEQFF
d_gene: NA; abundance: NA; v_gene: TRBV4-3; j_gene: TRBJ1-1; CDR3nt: TGCGCCAGCAGCCAAGATCGCCAGGTTGGGGCTTTCTTT; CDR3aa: CASSQDRQVGAFF
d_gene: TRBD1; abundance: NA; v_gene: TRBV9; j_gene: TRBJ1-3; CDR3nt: TGTGCCAGCAGCCCAACCGGGACAGGGGTCCGGGTCGGGAGCTCTGGAAACACCATATATTTT; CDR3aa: CASSPTGTGVRVGSSGNTIYF
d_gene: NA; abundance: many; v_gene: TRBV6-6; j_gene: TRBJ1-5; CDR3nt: TGTGCCAGCAGTTTCGTATATAGCAATCAGCCCCAGCATTTT; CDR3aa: CASSFVYSNQPQHF
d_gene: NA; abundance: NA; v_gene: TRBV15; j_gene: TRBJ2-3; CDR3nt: TGTGCCACCAGCAGAGTCCTCTCCGGGGTAACAGATACGCAGTATTTT; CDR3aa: CATSRVLSGVTDTQYF
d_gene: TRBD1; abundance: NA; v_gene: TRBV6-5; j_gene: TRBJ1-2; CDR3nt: TGTGCCAGCAGTCGTACAGGGGGGGACTATGGCTACACCTTC; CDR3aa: CASSRTGGDYGYTF
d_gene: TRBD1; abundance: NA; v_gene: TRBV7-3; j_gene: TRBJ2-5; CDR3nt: TGTGCCAGCAGCTTAGGACAGGGAGAGACCCAGTACTTC; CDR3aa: CASSLGQGETQYF
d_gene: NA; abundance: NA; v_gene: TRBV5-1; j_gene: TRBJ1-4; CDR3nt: TGCGCCAGCAGCCCCGGACAATCTGCAACTAATGAAAAACTGTTTTTT; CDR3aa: CASSPGQSATNEKLFF
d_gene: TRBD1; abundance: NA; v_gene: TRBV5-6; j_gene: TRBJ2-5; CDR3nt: TGTGCCAGCAGCTACAGGGGAACCACCCAAGAGACCCAGTACTTC; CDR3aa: CASSYRGTTQETQYF
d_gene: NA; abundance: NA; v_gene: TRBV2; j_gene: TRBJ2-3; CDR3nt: TGTGCCAGCAGTGAGAACAGGGATGCAGATACGCAGTATTTT; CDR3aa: CASSENRDADTQYF
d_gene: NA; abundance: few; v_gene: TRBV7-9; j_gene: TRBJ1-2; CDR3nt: TGTGCCAGCAGCACCCTCCGGGACACTAACTATGGCTACACCTTC; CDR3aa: CASSTLRDTNYGYTF
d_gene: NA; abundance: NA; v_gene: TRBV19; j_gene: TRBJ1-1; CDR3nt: TGTGCCAGTAGTATGGGCAGCTTGAACACTGAAGCTTTCTTT; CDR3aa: CASSMGSLNTEAFF
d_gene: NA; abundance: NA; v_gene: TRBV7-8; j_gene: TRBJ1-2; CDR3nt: TGTGCCAGCAGCCCCCTCAGTCTTAACTATGGCTACACCTTC; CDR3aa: CASSPLSLNYGYTF
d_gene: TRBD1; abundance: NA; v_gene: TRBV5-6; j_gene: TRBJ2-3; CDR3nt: TGTGCCAGCAGCCCGACAGGGGGAGGGACAGATACGCAGTATTTT; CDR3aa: CASSPTGGGTDTQYF
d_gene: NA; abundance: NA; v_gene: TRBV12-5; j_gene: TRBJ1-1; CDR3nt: TGTGCTAGTGGTTTGGCAGTACAGGGTCCGGCTTTCTTT; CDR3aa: CASGLAVQGPAFF
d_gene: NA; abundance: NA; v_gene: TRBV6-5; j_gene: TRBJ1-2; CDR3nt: TGTGCCAGCCATCCGACAGGCTCTTATGGCTACACCTTC; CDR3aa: CASHPTGSYGYTF
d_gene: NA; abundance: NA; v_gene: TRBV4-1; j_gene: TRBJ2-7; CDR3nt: TGCGCCAGCAGCCTCCGGGACTTCACCTACGAGCAGTACTTC; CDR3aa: CASSLRDFTYEQYF
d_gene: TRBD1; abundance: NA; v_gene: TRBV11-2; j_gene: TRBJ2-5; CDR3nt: TGTGCCAGCAGCTTAGATCGGAACAGGGGTCTTTTGAGGCAAGAGACCCAGTACTTC; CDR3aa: CASSLDRNRGLLRQETQYF
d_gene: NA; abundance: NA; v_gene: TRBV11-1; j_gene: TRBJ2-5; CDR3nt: TGTGCCAGCAGCTTCGCGGGCGAAGAGACCCAGTACTTC; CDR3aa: CASSFAGEETQYF
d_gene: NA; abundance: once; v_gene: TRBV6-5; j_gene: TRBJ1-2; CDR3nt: TGTGCCCGCTTCCGACAGGCAGATTTTAACTATGGCTACACCTTC; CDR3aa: CARFRQADFNYGYTF
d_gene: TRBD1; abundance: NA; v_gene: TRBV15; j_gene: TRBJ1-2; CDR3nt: TGTGCCACCAGCTCTCGCGTCGGGACAGGCAGCAACTATGGCTACACCTTC; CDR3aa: CATSSRVGTGSNYGYTF
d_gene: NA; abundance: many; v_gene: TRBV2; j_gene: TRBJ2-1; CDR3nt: TGTGCCAGCAGTGAACAGGAAGTATTTCTGTACAATGAGCAGTTCTTC; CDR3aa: CASSEQEVFLYNEQFF
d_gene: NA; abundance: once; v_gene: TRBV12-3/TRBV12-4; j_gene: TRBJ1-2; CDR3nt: TGTGCCAGCAGTTCTGATCCAGATGGCTACACCTTC; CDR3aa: CASSSDPDGYTF
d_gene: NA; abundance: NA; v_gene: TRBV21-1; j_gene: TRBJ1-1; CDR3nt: TGTGCCAGCAGCGTCCGGGACAGGGATACAACAGTAATGAACACTGAAGCTTTCTTT; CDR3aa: CASSVRDRDTTVMNTEAFF
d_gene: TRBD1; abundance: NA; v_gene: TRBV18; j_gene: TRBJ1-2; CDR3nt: TGTGCCAGCTCACCACCGGGACAGGGGAACTATGGCTACACCTTC; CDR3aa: CASSPPGQGNYGYTF
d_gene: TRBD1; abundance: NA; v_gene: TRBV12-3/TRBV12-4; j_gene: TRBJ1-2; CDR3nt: TGTGCCAGCATTGCAGGGGGTTTGGATGGCTACACCTTC; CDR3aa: CASIAGGLDGYTF
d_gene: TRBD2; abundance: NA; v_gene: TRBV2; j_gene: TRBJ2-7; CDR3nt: TGTGCCAGTTCGCGACTGTCGGGACTAGCTGGCGAGCAGTACTTC; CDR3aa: CASSRLSGLAGEQYF
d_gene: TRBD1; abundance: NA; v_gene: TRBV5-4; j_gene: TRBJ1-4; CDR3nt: TGTGCCAGCAGCCCAGAGACAGGGCCTAATGAAAAACTGTTTTTT; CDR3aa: CASSPETGPNEKLFF
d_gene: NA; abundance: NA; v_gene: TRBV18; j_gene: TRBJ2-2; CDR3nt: TGTGCCAGCTCACCTTCCCCTCAGGGGACGGGGAACACCGGGGAGCTGTTTTTT; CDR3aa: CASSPSPQGTGNTGELFF
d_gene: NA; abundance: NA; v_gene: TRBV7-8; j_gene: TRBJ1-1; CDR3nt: TGTGCCAGCAGCCAAATGGGCGAAGCTTTCTTT; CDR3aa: CASSQMGEAFF
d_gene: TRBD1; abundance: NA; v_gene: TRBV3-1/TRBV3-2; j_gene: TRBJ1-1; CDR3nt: TGTGCCAGCAGCCAAGAGGGGGACAGGGAATTGAACACTGAAGCTTTCTTT; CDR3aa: CASSQEGDRELNTEAFF
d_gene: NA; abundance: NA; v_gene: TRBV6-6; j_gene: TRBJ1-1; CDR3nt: TGTGCCAGCACTTTAGGGGGTGAAGCTTTCTTT; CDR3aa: CASTLGGEAFF
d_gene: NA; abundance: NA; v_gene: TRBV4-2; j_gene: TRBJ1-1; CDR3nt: TGTGCCAGCAGCCAAGTTGACCATAGACAACACCACACCACTGAAGCTTTCTTT; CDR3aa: CASSQVDHRQHHTTEAFF